Sequencing of this T cell receptor (beta chain) was carried out in a study of naive and memory T cell subsets. Overall study results and limits: Potentially, T cell activation and differentiation skew this RNA-based measurement.

Ligated cDNA underwent four rounds of PCR with nested alpha and beta constant region primers and SP2. Reverse transcription of blood and skin TCR RNA was primed at alpha and beta constant regions. Using its own MiXCR run on the 5' RACE reads, TCRdb lists one record per CDR3 protein. Among 50,000 to 65,000 distinct CDR3 sequences listed, about 7.1% were seen once. A UMI-containing oligonucleotide was joined by 3' ligation to the TCR cDNA template. Adult healthy volunteers gave 2.5 ml peripheral blood for whole-blood RNA. This clonotype was seen repeatedly, ten times or more. Its target is unknown. CDR1 and CDR2 (germline): MGHDK, SYGVNS. The ends were cut back, 3 bases at V and 8 bases at J, with 10 bases in the middle. CDR3 size: 13 residues.

The V and J genes are TRBV25-1 and TRBJ1-4; D ambiguous. This TCR was recovered from a female donor in good health. CDR3 amino acids: CASSEAGKEKLFF. DNA for the CDR3: TGTGCCAGCAGTGAGGCGGGCAAAGAAAAACTGTTTTTT. Using reference TRBV25-1 and TRBJ1-4 for the parts outside the CDR3, the full variable domain is EADIYQTPRYLVIGTGKKITLECSQTMGHDKMYWYQQDPGMELHLIHYSYGVNSTEKGDLSSESTVSRIRTEHFPLTLESARPSHTSQYLCASSEAGKEKLFFGSGTQLSVL.